The clone carrying this T cell receptor (beta chain) was recorded once. The entry originates in a study of blood T cell repertoires in COVID-19. V shed 2 bases and J shed 0 bases, with 8 bases lying between them. Germline V gives CDR1 KGHSH, CDR2 LQKENI. The CDR3 sequence is 15 residues long. The method was immunoSEQ multiplex PCR; TCRdb's version includes in-frame clones alone and lacks a portion of them. The sample carries 100,000 to 120,000 clones, over 65% recorded once. The chain has TRBV18 and TRBJ1-3, with D hard to call. Sequenced input: peripheral blood. The receptor comes from a woman older than 75 with acute or convalescent COVID-19. CDR3 in amino acids: CASSPTVSSGNTIYF. CDR3 bases: TGTGCCAGCTCACCAACGGTGAGCTCTGGAAACACCATATATTTT.